This TCR beta chain emerged from a study of T cells in Graves' hyperthyroidism and ophthalmopathy. Amplification yielded TCR beta CDR3 regions, with RNA transcripts as the source. An initial round of RT-PCR targeting the TCR CDR3 relied on the HTBI primer set. TCRdb fed the multiplex PCR reads into MiXCR, producing one record per CDR3 protein. The sample records roughly 500,000 distinct CDR3 sequences, over 35% being singletons. The germline V gene encodes CDR1 SEHNR and CDR2 FQNEAQ (reference sequence). The CDR3 spans 15 residues. The V end was cut by 4 bases, the J end by 7 bases, with 19 bases between.

The chain combines TRBV7-9 with TRBJ1-2; D might be TRBD1 (6 bases). This sequence was found in an adult woman with Graves' disease, either hyperthyroidism or ophthalmopathy (not recorded which). Sequencing was performed on peripheral blood or thyroid tissue (not recorded which). CDR3 amino acids: CASSSNPGQTIGYTF. Written as DNA, the CDR3 is TGTGCCAGCAGCTCTAACCCAGGACAGACTATTGGCTACACCTTC.